A selection of T cell receptor beta chains follows, all from one sample in a study of T cells and copy number aberrations in small-cell lung cancer. Repertoires were generated with immunoSEQ multiplex PCR, while TCRdb's copy carries only in-frame clones and drops some. Seen here are fewer than 550 clones, 89% observed once, and the top ten hold more than 4.5%. Sample: normal tissue next to the tumor. The receptors originated from a man aged 55-75 years with small cell lung cancer. CDR3s include the opening cysteine and the closing phenylalanine or tryptophan. The order of the fields is D gene, clone size, J gene, V gene, CDR3 DNA, CDR3 protein. D genes are given only for firm matches. Clone sizes are given selectively: once, few, many, or a class where the clone is expanded.

NA	NA	TRBJ2-5	TRBV2	TGTGCCAGCAGTGAAGGGGCCCATCAAGAGACCCAGTACTTC	CASSEGAHQETQYF
NA	NA	TRBJ1-2	TRBV18	TGTGCCAGCTCACCACCGGCAGGGACGAACTATGGCTACACCTTC	CASSPPAGTNYGYTF
NA	NA	TRBJ1-2	TRBV11-3	TGTGCCAGCAGCTTAGACAGGGTCGCTGATGGCTACACCTTC	CASSLDRVADGYTF
NA	NA	TRBJ1-4	TRBV18	TGTGCCAGCTCACTCGGGGGTAATGAAAAACTGTTTTTT	CASSLGGNEKLFF
TRBD1	few	TRBJ1-1	TRBV2	TGTGCCAGCAACGGACAGGGGTTCGGTGAAGCTTTCTTT	CASNGQGFGEAFF
NA	few	TRBJ2-3	TRBV9	TGTGCCAGCAGCTACCGGGACTCCATTGGGGGAACAGATACGCAGTATTTT	CASSYRDSIGGTDTQYF
TRBD2	NA	TRBJ2-6	TRBV7-9	TGTGCCAGCGCGGGAGGAGTGAGAGGGGCCAACGTCCTGACTTTC	CASAGGVRGANVLTF
TRBD1	NA	TRBJ2-7	TRBV5-5	TGTGCCAGCAGCTTGGCGGGACAGTATTCCTACGAGCAGTACTTC	CASSLAGQYSYEQYF
NA	few	TRBJ2-5	TRBV9	TGTGCCAGCAGCGCAACAGGGTTTGGGGAGACCCAGTACTTC	CASSATGFGETQYF
NA	NA	TRBJ1-1	TRBV27	TGTGCCAGCAGTTTTCGGGTACTGGGGGCGCGGGACACTGAAGCTTTCTTT	CASSFRVLGARDTEAFF
TRBD1	NA	TRBJ2-5	TRBV14	TGTGCCAGCAGCCAACGTACAGGGGGCAACCAAGAGACCCAGTACTTC	CASSQRTGGNQETQYF
NA	few	TRBJ1-2	TRBV30	TGTGCCTGGAGTGGTGGAGGGGGACGGTATGGCTACACCTTC	CAWSGGGGRYGYTF
TRBD2	NA	TRBJ2-7	TRBV29-1	TGCAGCGTTGACGGGGGGTCGGTAGGGTACGAGCAGTACTTC	CSVDGGSVGYEQYF
TRBD1	NA	TRBJ2-5	TRBV27	TGTGCCAGCAGGATAACAGGGGCCCAAGAGACCCAGTACTTC	CASRITGAQETQYF
TRBD2	NA	TRBJ2-7	TRBV5-1	TGCGCCAGCAGCGAAAGGACTAGCGGGACCTACGAGCAGTACTTC	CASSERTSGTYEQYF
NA	NA	TRBJ1-2	TRBV2	TGTGCCAGCATCCTGCTTCGGGATGGCTACACCTTC	CASILLRDGYTF
TRBD1	once	TRBJ2-5	TRBV5-5	TGTGCCAGCAGCCTCCGGACAGGGGAGCAAGAGACCCAGTACTTC	CASSLRTGEQETQYF
TRBD1	NA	TRBJ2-7	TRBV18	TGTGCCAGCTCACCCCCCCAGGGGGCAGGGCAGTACTTC	CASSPPQGAGQYF
TRBD2	NA	TRBJ2-3	TRBV23-1	TGCGCCAGCGTCACTAGCGGGAGGGCCACTAGCACAGATACGCAGTATTTT	CASVTSGRATSTDTQYF
NA	NA	TRBJ1-2	TRBV3-1/TRBV3-2	TGTGCCAGCAGCCATTTCTACACCTTC	CASSHFYTF
NA	NA	TRBJ1-3	TRBV11-2	TGTGCCAGCAGCTTCCCAGGAGGAAACACCATATATTTT	CASSFPGGNTIYF
NA	NA	TRBJ2-5	TRBV5-1	TGCGCCAGCAGTGCCACCTCGGAGACCCAGTACTTC	CASSATSETQYF